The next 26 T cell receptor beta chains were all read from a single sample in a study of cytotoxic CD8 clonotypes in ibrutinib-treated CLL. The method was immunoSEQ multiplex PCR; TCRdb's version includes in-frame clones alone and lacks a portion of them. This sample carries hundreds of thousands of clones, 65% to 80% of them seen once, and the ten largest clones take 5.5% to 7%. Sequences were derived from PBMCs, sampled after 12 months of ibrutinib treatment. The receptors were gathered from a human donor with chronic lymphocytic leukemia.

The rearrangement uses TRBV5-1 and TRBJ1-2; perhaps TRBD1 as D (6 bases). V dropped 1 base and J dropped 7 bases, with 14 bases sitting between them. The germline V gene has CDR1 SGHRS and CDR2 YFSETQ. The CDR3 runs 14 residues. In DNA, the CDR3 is TGCGCCAGCAGCTTGCGACTACAGGGCTCTGGCTACACCTTC. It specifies CASSLRLQGSGYTF.

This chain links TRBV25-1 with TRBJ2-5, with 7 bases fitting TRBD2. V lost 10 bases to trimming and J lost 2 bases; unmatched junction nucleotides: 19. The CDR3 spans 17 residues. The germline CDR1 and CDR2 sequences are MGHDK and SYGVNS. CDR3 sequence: CATMRAGAYTEQETQYF. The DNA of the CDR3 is TGTGCCACAATGAGGGCGGGAGCCTACACCGAACAAGAGACCCAGTACTTC. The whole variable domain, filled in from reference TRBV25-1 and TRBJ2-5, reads EADIYQTPRYLVIGTGKKITLECSQTMGHDKMYWYQQDPGMELHLIHYSYGVNSTEKGDLSSESTVSRIRTEHFPLTLESARPSHTSQYLCATMRAGAYTEQETQYFGPGTRLLVL.

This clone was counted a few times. As DNA, the CDR3 is TGTGCCAGTAGTTGGAGGGGGCCTCAGCCCCAGCATTTT. Its translation: CASSWRGPQPQHF. V gene TRBV19 combines with J gene TRBJ1-5, with 7 bases that match TRBD1. Germline CDR1 and CDR2: LNHDA and SQIVND (reference sequence). V dropped 5 bases and J dropped 6; count of bases not matched to a gene: 4. There are 13 residues in the CDR3.

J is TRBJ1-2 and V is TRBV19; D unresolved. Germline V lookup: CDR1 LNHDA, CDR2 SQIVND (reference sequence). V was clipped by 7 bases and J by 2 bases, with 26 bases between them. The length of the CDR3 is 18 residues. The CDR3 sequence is CASTPLGLRAEGNYGYTF. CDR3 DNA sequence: TGTGCCAGTACCCCTCTTGGACTGCGGGCAGAGGGAAACTATGGCTACACCTTC. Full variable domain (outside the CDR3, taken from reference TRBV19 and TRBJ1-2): DGGITQSPKYLFRKEGQNVTLSCEQNLNHDAMYWYRQDPGQGLRLIYYSQIVNDFQKGDIAEGYSVSREKKESFPLTVTSAQKNPTAFYLCASTPLGLRAEGNYGYTFGSGTRLTVV.

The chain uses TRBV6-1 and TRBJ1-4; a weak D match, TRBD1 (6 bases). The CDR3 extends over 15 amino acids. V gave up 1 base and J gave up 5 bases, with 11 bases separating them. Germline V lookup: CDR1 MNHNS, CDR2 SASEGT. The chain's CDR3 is CASSEDGGPNEKLFF. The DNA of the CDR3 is TGTGCCAGCAGTGAAGACGGGGGCCCGAATGAAAAACTGTTTTTT.

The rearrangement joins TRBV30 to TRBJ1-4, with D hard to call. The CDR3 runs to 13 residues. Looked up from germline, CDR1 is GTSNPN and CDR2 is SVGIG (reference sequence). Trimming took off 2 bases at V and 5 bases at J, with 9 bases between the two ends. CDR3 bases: TGTGCCTGGAGTCTACAGCTGAATGAAAAACTGTTTTTT. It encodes CAWSLQLNEKLFF.

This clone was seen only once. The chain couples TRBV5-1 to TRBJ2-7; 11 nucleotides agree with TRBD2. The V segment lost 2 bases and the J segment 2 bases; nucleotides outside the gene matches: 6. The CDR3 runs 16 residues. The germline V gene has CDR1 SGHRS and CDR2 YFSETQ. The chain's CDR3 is CASSFPSGRPTYEQYF. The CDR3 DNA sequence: TGCGCCAGCAGCTTCCCTAGCGGGAGGCCAACCTACGAGCAGTACTTC.

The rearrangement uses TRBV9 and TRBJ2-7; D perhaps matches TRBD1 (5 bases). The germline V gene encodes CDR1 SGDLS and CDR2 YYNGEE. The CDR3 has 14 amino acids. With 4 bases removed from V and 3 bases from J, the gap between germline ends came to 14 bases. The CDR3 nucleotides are TGTGCCAGCAGCTACACGGACACCAGCTACGAGCAGTACTTC. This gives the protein CASSYTDTSYEQYF. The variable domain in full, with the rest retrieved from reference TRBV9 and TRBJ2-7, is DSGVTQTPKHLITATGQRVTLRCSPRSGDLSVYWYQQSLDQGLQFLIQYYNGEERAKGNILERFSAQQFPDLHSELNLSSLELGDSALYFCASSYTDTSYEQYFGPGTRLTVT.

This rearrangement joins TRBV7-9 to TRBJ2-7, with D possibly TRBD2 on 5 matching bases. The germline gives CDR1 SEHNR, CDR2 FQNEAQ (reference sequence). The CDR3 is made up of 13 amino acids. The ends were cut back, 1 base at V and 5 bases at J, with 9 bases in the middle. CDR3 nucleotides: TGTGCCAGCAGCTTAGTACTCGGGAACGAGCAGTACTTC. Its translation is CASSLVLGNEQYF. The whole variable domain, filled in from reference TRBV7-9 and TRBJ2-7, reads DTGVSQNPRHKITKRGQNVTFRCDPISEHNRLYWYRQTLGQGPEFLTYFQNEAQLEKSRLLSDRFSAERPKGSFSTLEIQRTEQGDSAMYLCASSLVLGNEQYFGPGTRLTVT.

CDR3 in amino acids: CASSYSVRDNSPLHF. The CDR3, as DNA: TGTGCCAGCAGTTACTCGGTCCGGGATAATTCACCCCTCCACTTT. This sequence joins TRBV6-5 and TRBJ1-6; D remains unclear. V was clipped by 0 bases and J by 5 bases, with 8 bases between them. The CDR3 runs to 15 residues. Germline V CDR1 and CDR2: MNHEY, SVGAGI.

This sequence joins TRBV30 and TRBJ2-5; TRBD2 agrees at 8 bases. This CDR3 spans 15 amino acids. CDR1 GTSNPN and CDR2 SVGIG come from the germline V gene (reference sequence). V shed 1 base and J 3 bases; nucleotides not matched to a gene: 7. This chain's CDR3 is CAWSGLGAGEETQYF. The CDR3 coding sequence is TGTGCCTGGAGTGGCCTAGGAGCGGGGGAAGAGACCCAGTACTTC.

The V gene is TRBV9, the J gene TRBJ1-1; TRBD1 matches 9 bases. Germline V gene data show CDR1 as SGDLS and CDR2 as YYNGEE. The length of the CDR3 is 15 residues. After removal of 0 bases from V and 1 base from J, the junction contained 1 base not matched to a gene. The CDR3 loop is CASSVVTGGNTEAFF. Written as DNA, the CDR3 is TGTGCCAGCAGCGTAGTGACAGGGGGGAACACTGAAGCTTTCTTT.

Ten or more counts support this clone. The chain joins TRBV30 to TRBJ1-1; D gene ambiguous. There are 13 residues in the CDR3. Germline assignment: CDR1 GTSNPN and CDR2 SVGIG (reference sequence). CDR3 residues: CAGKRLMNTEAFF. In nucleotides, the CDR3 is TGTGCTGGGAAAAGGTTGATGAACACTGAAGCTTTCTTT. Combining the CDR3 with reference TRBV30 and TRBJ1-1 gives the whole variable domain SQTIHQWPATLVQPVGSPLSLECTVEGTSNPNLYWYRQAAGRGLQLLFYSVGIGQISSEVPQNLSASRPQDRQFILSSKKLLLSDSGFYLCAGKRLMNTEAFFGQGTRLTVV.

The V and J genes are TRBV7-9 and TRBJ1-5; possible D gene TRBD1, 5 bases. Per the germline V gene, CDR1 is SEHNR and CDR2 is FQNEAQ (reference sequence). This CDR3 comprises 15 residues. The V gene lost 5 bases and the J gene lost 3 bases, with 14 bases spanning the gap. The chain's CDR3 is CASSQGGGDNQPQHF. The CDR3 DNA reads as TGTGCCAGCAGCCAAGGCGGGGGTGACAATCAGCCCCAGCATTTT.

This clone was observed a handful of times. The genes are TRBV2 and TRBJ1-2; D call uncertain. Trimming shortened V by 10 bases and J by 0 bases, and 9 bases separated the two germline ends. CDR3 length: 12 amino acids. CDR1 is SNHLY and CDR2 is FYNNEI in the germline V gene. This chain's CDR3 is CAKDGTNYGYTF. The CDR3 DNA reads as TGTGCCAAAGACGGGACTAACTATGGCTACACCTTC.

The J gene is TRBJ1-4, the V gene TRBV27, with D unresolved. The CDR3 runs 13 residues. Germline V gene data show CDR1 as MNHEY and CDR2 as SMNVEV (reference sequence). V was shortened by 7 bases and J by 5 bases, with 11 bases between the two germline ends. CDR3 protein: CASNEVINEKLFF. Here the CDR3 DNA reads TGTGCCAGCAACGAGGTGATCAATGAAAAACTGTTTTTT. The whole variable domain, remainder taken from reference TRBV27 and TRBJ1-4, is EAQVTQNPRYLITVTGKKLTVTCSQNMNHEYMSWYRQDPGLGLRQIYYSMNVEVTDKGDVPEGYKVSRKEKRNFPLILESPSPNQTSLYFCASNEVINEKLFFGSGTQLSVL.

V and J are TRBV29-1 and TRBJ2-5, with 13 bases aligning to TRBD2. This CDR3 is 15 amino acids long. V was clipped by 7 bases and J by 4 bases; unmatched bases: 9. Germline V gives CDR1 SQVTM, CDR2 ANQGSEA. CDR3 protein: CSATRTSGGVETQYF. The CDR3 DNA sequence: TGCAGCGCTACCAGGACTAGCGGGGGAGTAGAGACCCAGTACTTC.

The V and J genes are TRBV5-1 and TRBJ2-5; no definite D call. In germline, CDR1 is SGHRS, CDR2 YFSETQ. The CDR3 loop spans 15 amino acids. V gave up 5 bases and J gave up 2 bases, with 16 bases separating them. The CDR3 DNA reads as TGCGCCAGCAGTACACCGGGCAGCCTACAAGAGACCCAGTACTTC. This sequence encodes CASSTPGSLQETQYF.

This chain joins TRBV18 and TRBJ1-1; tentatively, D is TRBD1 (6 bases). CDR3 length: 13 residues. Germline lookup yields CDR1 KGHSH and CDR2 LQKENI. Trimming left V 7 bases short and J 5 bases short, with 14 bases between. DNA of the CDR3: TGTGCCAGCTATCAGGGGAGGACGACTGAAGCTTTCTTT. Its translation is CASYQGRTTEAFF.

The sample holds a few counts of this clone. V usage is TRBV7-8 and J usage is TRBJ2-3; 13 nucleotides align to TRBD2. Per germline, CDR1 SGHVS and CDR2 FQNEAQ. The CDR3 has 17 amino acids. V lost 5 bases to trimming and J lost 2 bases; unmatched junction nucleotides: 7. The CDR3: CASSPLAGGPNTDTQYF. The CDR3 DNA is TGTGCCAGCAGCCCACTAGCGGGGGGGCCAAACACAGATACGCAGTATTTT.

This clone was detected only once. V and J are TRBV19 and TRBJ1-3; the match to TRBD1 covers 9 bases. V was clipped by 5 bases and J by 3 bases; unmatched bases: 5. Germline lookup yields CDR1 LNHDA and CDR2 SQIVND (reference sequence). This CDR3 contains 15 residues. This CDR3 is CASSPQGAGGNTIYF. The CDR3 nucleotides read TGTGCCAGTAGTCCACAGGGGGCTGGTGGAAACACCATATATTTT.

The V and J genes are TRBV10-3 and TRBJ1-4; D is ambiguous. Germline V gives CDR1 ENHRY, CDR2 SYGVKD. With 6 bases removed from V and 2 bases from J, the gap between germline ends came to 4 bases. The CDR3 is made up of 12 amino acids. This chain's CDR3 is CAIRGTNEKLFF. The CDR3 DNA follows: TGTGCCATCAGAGGTACTAATGAAAAACTGTTTTTT.

CDR3 loop: CASSSSTGTERESADTQYF. DNA for the CDR3: TGCGCCAGCAGCTCCTCGACAGGGACTGAACGGGAGTCCGCAGATACGCAGTATTTT. The chain is built from TRBV5-1 and TRBJ2-3, with a possible D match to TRBD1 (7 bases). The V and J ends lost 3 bases and 4 bases respectively, with 27 bases between them. This CDR3 is 19 amino acids long. Germline V gives CDR1 SGHRS, CDR2 YFSETQ.

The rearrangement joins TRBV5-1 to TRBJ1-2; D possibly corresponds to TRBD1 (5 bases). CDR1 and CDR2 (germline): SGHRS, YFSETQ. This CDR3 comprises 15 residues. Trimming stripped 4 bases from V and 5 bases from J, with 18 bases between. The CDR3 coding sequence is TGCGCCAGCAGCCAGAGACAGCCCGGCGATTATGGCTACACCTTC. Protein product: CASSQRQPGDYGYTF. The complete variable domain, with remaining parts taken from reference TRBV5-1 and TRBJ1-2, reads KAGVTQTPRYLIKTRGQQVTLSCSPISGHRSVSWYQQTPGQGLQFLFEYFSETQRNKGNFPGRFSGRQFSNSRSEMNVSTLELGDSALYLCASSQRQPGDYGYTFGSGTRLTVV.

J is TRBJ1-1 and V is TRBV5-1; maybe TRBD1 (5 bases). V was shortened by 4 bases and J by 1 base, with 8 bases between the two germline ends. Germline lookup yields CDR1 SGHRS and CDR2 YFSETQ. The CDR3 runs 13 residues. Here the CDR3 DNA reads TGCGCCAGCAGCATACAGGCGAACACTGAAGCTTTCTTT. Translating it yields CASSIQANTEAFF.

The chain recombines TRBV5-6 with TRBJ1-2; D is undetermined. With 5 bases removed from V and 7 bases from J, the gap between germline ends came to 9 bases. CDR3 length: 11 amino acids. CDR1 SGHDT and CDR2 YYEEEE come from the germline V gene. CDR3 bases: TGTGCCAGCAGTTGGATGTTTGGCTACACCTTC. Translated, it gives CASSWMFGYTF.